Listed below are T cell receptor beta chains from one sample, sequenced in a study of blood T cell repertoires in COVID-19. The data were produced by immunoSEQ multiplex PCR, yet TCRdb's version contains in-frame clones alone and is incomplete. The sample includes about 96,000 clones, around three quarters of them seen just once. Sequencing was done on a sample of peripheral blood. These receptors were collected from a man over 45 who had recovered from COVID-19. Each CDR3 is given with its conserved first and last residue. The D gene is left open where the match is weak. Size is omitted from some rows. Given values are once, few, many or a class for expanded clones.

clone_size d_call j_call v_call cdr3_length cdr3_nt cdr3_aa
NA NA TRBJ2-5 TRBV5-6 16 TGTGCCAGCAGCCCTCGGGGATGGGGTAAGCAAGAGACCCAGTACTTC CASSPRGWGKQETQYF
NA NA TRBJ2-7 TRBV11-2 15 TGTGCCAGCAGCTTGGGAGGTTTTGGGAACTACGAGCAGTACTTC CASSLGGFGNYEQYF
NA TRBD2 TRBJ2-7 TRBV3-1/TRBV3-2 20 TGTGCCAGCAGCCAAGATGGGCTCCGGACTAGCGGGAGGTCCCACTACGAGCAGTACTTC CASSQDGLRTSGRSHYEQYF
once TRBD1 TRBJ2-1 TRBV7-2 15 TGTGCCAGCAGCTTCTCCTCTCGACAGGGCAATGAGCAGTTCTTC CASSFSSRQGNEQFF
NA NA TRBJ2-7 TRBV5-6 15 TGTGCCAGCAGCGAACGAGGGATACCTCCCTACGAGCAGTACTTC CASSERGIPPYEQYF
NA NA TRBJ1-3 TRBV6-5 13 TGTGCCTTTTCCCCTAGCTCTGGAAACACCATATATTTT CAFSPSSGNTIYF
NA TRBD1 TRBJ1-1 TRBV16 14 TGTGCCAGCAGCCACGACAGGGTCTACACTGAAGCTTTCTTT CASSHDRVYTEAFF
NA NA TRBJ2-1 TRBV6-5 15 TGTGCCAGCAGTTACTCGCAGGGTCGTTACAATGAGCAGTTCTTC CASSYSQGRYNEQFF
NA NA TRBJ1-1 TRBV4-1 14 TGCGCCAGCAGCCAAGCTCTAAGGAACACTGAAGCTTTCTTT CASSQALRNTEAFF
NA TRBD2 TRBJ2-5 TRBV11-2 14 TGTGCCAGCAGCCGCGGGGGGGTCCAAGAGACCCAGTACTTC CASSRGGVQETQYF
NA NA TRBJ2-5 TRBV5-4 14 TGTGCCAGCAGCGGCGGACAGAGCCAAGAGACCCAGTACTTC CASSGGQSQETQYF
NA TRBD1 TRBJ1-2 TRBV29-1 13 TGCAGCGTTGAGCGGAGGGGGCAGGATGGCTACACCTTC CSVERRGQDGYTF
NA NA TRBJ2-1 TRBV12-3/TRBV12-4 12 TGTGCCAGCAGTTTTGCGGTCAGTGAGCAGTTCTTC CASSFAVSEQFF
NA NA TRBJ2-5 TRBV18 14 TGTGCCAGCTCACGGCTGACTAGTGATGAGACCCAGTACTTC CASSRLTSDETQYF
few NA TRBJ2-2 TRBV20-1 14 TGCAGTGCTAGTAGACTTCCTGGTGCCGGGGAGCTGTTTTTT CSASRLPGAGELFF
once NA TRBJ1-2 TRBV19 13 TGTGCCAGTAGTGGGAGATCTCACTATGGCTACACCTTC CASSGRSHYGYTF
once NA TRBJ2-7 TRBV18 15 TGTGCCAGCTCACCAAGTACGGGGTCAGCCTACGAGCAGTACTTC CASSPSTGSAYEQYF
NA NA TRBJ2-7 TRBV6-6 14 TGTGCCAGCACCACCGCAGCGACAGGCTACGAGCAGTACTTC CASTTAATGYEQYF
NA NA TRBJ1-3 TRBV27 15 TGTGCCAGCAGTTTTGATTCAGGGGCTGGAAACACCATATATTTT CASSFDSGAGNTIYF
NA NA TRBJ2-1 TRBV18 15 TGTGCCAGCTCACCGGACTTAATCTCCTACAATGAGCAGTTCTTC CASSPDLISYNEQFF
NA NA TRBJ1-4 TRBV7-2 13 TGTGCCAGCAGCTTGTCAAGAGAGAGCTTTTTGATTTTT CASSLSRESFLIF
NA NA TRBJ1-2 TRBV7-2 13 TGTGCCAGCAGCTTAGACAGGGTTGATGGCTACACCTTC CASSLDRVDGYTF
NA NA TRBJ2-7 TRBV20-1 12 TGCAGTGCTAGTCTCAACACCTACGAGCAGTACTTC CSASLNTYEQYF
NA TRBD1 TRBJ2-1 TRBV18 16 TGTGCCAGCTCACCCCGGGACAGGGGTCGCTACAATGAGCAGTTCTTC CASSPRDRGRYNEQFF
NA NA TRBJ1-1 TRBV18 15 TGTGCCAGCTCACCACCGGTGTCCCTAAACACTGAAGCTTTCTTT CASSPPVSLNTEAFF
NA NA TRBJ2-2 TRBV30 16 TGTGCCTGGAAACTCCGCCTAGCGCAAAACACCGGGGAGCTGTTTTTT CAWKLRLAQNTGELFF
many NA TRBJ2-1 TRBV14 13 TGTGCCAGCAGCCCCGGGAGCCACAATGAGCAGTTCTTC CASSPGSHNEQFF
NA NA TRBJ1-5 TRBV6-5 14 TGTGCCAGCAGTTGGAGCAGGGACAATCAGCCCCAGCATTTT CASSWSRDNQPQHF
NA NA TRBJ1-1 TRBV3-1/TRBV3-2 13 TGTGCCAGCAGCCGAATAGGGGTGACTGAAGCTTTCTTT CASSRIGVTEAFF
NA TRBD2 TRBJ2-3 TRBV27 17 TGTGCCAGCATTGACTTTAGCGGGGGGGCCGGCACAGATACGCAGTATTTT CASIDFSGGAGTDTQYF
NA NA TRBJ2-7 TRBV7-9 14 TGTGCCAGCAGCTTACAAACAGGGTTCGGTGAGCAGTACTTC CASSLQTGFGEQYF
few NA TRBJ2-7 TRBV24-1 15 TGTGCCACCAGTGCGCGAGGGGGTCTCCTCTACGAGCAGTACTTC CATSARGGLLYEQYF
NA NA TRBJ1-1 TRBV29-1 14 TGCAGCGGCAGAACGGGACTAATGAACACTGAAGCTTTCTTT CSGRTGLMNTEAFF
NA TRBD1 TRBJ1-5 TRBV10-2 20 TGCGCCAGCGAATCTTCCCCCGGGACAGGGAGAAGGGGTCACAATCAGCCCCAGCATTTT CASESSPGTGRRGHNQPQHF
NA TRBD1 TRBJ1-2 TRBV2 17 TGTGCCAGCATGTTGCGGGCAGGGGGCTATCTAAACTATGGCTACACCTTC CASMLRAGGYLNYGYTF
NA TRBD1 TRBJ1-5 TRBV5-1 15 TGCGCCAGCAGCGTCGGGACAGAGAAAAATCAGCCCCAGCATTTT CASSVGTEKNQPQHF
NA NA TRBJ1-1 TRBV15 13 TGTGCCACCAGCAGAGAATTGGAGACTGAAGCTTTCTTT CATSRELETEAFF
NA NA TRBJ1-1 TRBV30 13 TGTGCCCGGGGATTGGGCCGGGGCACTGAAGCTTTCTTT CARGLGRGTEAFF
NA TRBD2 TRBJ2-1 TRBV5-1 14 TGCGCCAGCAGCACTAGCGGGAGGACGAATGAGCAGTTCTTC CASSTSGRTNEQFF
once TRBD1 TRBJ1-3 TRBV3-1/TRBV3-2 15 TGTGCCAGCAGCCAAGGACAGGGCTCTGGAAACACCATATATTTT CASSQGQGSGNTIYF
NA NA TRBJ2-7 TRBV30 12 TGTGCCTGGAGTCCGGGGTCCTACGAGCAGTACTTC CAWSPGSYEQYF
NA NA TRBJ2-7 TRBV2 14 TGTGCCAGCAGTCCCCCTGCTAGCTCCTACGAGCAGTACTTC CASSPPASSYEQYF
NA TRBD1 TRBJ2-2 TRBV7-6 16 TGTGCCAGCAGCACACAGGCAGGGGGTGGTACCGGGGAGCTGTTTTTT CASSTQAGGGTGELFF
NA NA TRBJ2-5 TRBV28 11 TGTGCCAGCAGCCTCGAAGAGACCCAGTACTTC CASSLEETQYF
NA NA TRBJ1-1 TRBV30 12 TGTGCCTGGGTACAGATGAACACTGAAGCTTTCTTT CAWVQMNTEAFF
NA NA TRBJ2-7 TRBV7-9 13 TGTGCCAGCGGGGATGCAGGACTCTACGAGCAGTACTTC CASGDAGLYEQYF
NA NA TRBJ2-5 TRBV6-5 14 TGTGCCAGCAGCGCTACAGGGCGCCTAGAGACCCAGTACTTC CASSATGRLETQYF
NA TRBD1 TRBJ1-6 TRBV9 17 TGTGCCAGCAGCGTAGATGTAGGGGACAGGAATAATTCACCCCTCCACTTT CASSVDVGDRNNSPLHF
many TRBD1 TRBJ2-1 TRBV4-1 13 TGCGCCAGCAGCCCACAGGGGGGCAATGAGCAGTTCTTC CASSPQGGNEQFF
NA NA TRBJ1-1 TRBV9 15 TGTGCCAGCAGCACACAGGGCTTAGGGAACACTGAAGCTTTCTTT CASSTQGLGNTEAFF
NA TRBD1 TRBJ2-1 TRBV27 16 TGTGCCAGCAGTTTTCTCCCGACAGGGGCAGACAATGAGCAGTTCTTC CASSFLPTGADNEQFF
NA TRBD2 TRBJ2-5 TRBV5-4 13 TGTGCCAGCAGCTTGGACCGGGAGGGGACCCAGTACTTC CASSLDREGTQYF
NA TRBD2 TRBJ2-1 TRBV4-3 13 TGCGCCAGCAGCCAAGGAGAAGCGGGGTCGCAGTTCTTC CASSQGEAGSQFF
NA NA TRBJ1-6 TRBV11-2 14 TGTGCCAGCAGCCCTAGGAGTGGGAATTCACCCCTCCACTTT CASSPRSGNSPLHF
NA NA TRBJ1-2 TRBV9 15 TGTGCCAGCAGCATAAGGGTGGGGCAGGGGAATGACTACACCTTC CASSIRVGQGNDYTF
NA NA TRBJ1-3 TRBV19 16 TGTGCCAGTAGTCCCTCTCGGTACAGCTCTGGAAACACCATATATTTT CASSPSRYSSGNTIYF